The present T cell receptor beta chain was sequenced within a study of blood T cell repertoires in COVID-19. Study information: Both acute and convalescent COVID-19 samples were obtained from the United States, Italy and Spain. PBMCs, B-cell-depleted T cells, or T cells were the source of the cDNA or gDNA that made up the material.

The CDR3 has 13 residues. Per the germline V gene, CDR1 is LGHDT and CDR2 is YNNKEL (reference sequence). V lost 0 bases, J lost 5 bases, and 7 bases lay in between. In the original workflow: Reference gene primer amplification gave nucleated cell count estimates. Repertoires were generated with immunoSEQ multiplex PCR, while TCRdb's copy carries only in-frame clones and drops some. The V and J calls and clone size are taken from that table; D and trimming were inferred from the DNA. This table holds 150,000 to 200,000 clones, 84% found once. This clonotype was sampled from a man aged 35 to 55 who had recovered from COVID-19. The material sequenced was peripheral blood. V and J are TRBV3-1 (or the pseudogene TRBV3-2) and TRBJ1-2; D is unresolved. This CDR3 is CASSQDGGYGYTF. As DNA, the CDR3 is TGTGCCAGCAGCCAAGATGGAGGGTATGGCTACACCTTC.